This T cell receptor (beta chain) is drawn from a study of blood T cell repertoires in COVID-19. Overall study: The analysed material was cDNA or gDNA that came from T cells, B-cell-depleted T cells, or PBMCs.

J lost 1 base, V lost 6 bases, and 6 bases had no gene match. The CDR3 consists of 15 residues. From germline, CDR1 is SNHLY and CDR2 FYNNEI. Recovered participants had two consecutive negative NP/OP PCR tests, healthcare professional clearance, or symptom resolution. Original data processing: It was from reference gene primer amplification that nucleated cell counts were estimated. Only in-frame clones appear in the TCRdb table, and some are missing; sequencing was by immunoSEQ multiplex PCR. V and J calls and clone size are as listed in that table; D and trimming were resolved from the DNA. This sample has around 480,000 clones, with around 90% found just once.

This chain links TRBV2 with TRBJ1-5, with TRBD1 identical over 7 bases. The sample taken for sequencing was PBMCs or T cells enriched from blood (not recorded which). The receptor was isolated from a woman between 18 and 30 years old who had recovered from COVID-19. CDR3: CASRAQGQSNQPQHF. The CDR3 DNA reads TGTGCCAGCAGAGCACAGGGACAGAGCAATCAGCCCCAGCATTTT.